These T cell receptor beta chains were read from a single sample in a study of identical twins. Via MiXCR, TCRdb re-called the 5' RACE reads, giving one row per CDR3 protein. The sample holds 550,000 to 800,000 distinct CDR3 sequences, about 7.6% seen once. This sample was shared with a second study, whose subject was yellow fever vaccine responses in identical twins.

The sequenced material came from PBMCs. The receptors shown here come from a woman aged 18-29 years in good health. Each CDR3 is given with its conserved first and last residue. D genes are given only for firm matches. Only some rows state a clone size, as once, few, many or a class for expanded clones.

CASSFRETTDTQYF | TGTGCCAGCAGCTTCAGGGAAACCACAGATACGCAGTATTTT | NA | TRBJ2-3 | TRBV7-9 | many
CSARNLGGSYNEQFF | TGCAGTGCTAGAAACCTGGGGGGATCCTACAATGAGCAGTTCTTC | NA | TRBJ2-1 | TRBV20-1 | few
CSASNLIRGENEQFF | TGCAGTGCTAGCAACCTGATCCGGGGGGAGAATGAGCAGTTCTTC | TRBD2 | TRBJ2-1 | TRBV20-1 | few
CSARKGQGVTGELFF | TGCAGTGCTAGAAAGGGACAGGGGGTAACCGGGGAGCTGTTTTTT | TRBD1 | TRBJ2-2 | TRBV20-1 | NA
CSVEEVSSRSETQYF | TGCAGCGTTGAAGAGGTGTCTAGCCGATCGGAGACCCAGTACTTC | NA | TRBJ2-5 | TRBV29-1 | NA
CASSQEGYWSYGYTF | TGTGCCAGCAGCCAAGAGGGGTATTGGAGCTATGGCTACACCTTC | NA | TRBJ1-2 | TRBV11-2 | NA
CASSSGGTVGTEAFF | TGCGCCAGCAGCTCGGGGGGCACGGTTGGGACTGAAGCTTTCTTT | NA | TRBJ1-1 | TRBV5-1 | few
CASSWDPEIPSNQPQHF | TGTGCCAGCAGTTGGGACCCGGAGATCCCCAGCAATCAGCCCCAGCATTTT | NA | TRBJ1-5 | TRBV12-3/TRBV12-4 | NA
CATSRDRRQGREQFF | TGTGCCACCAGCAGAGATCGTCGGCAGGGGCGGGAGCAGTTCTTC | NA | TRBJ2-1 | TRBV15 | NA
CASREGSNTEAFF | TGCGCCAGCAGGGAGGGTTCGAACACTGAAGCTTTCTTT | NA | TRBJ1-1 | TRBV5-1 | many
CSARPGQSSYEQYF | TGCAGTGCTAGACCCGGACAGTCCTCCTACGAGCAGTACTTC | NA | TRBJ2-7 | TRBV20-1 | many
CASSDSSWRSSYNEQFF | TGCGCCAGCAGTGATTCTTCGTGGCGGAGCTCCTACAATGAGCAGTTCTTC | NA | TRBJ2-1 | TRBV10-1 | once
CASSLFSGRADTQYF | TGTGCCAGCAGTTTATTTAGCGGGAGGGCAGATACGCAGTATTTT | TRBD2 | TRBJ2-3 | TRBV28 | NA
CASSEVAGGPFNEQFF | TGTGCCAGCAGTGAAGTAGCGGGGGGCCCATTCAATGAGCAGTTCTTC | TRBD2 | TRBJ2-1 | TRBV25-1 | NA
CSARHQGQGRGGYTF | TGCAGTGCTAGACATCAGGGACAGGGGAGGGGTGGCTACACCTTC | TRBD1 | TRBJ1-2 | TRBV20-1 | NA
CASRWEGGGTEAFF | TGTGCCAGCAGATGGGAAGGGGGGGGCACTGAAGCTTTCTTT | NA | TRBJ1-1 | TRBV25-1 | NA
CASSLAGELIGGRYGYTF | TGCGCCAGCAGCTTGGCCGGGGAGTTGATAGGGGGAAGGTATGGCTACACCTTC | NA | TRBJ1-2 | TRBV5-1 | few
CASSPGQSYEQYF | TGTGCCAGCAGCCCGGGACAGTCCTACGAGCAGTACTTC | TRBD1 | TRBJ2-7 | TRBV9 | many
CASSLQGTEAFF | TGTGCCAGCAGTTTACAGGGCACTGAAGCTTTCTTT | NA | TRBJ1-1 | TRBV12-3/TRBV12-4 | many
CASSPWDGTDTQYF | TGTGCCAGCAGCCCATGGGACGGCACAGATACGCAGTATTTT | NA | TRBJ2-3 | TRBV9 | many
CATSTGLGGGQFF | TGTGCCACCAGCACCGGACTGGGAGGAGGGCAGTTCTTC | NA | TRBJ2-1 | TRBV15 | NA
CSAITGGRGTEAFF | TGCAGTGCTATAACAGGGGGCCGTGGCACTGAAGCTTTCTTT | TRBD1 | TRBJ1-1 | TRBV20-1 | many
CASSQQGRETQYF | TGCGCCAGCAGCCAACAGGGTCGAGAGACCCAGTACTTC | NA | TRBJ2-5 | TRBV4-1 | NA
CSARGRGTLNTEAFF | TGCAGTGCTAGAGGGCGTGGGACGCTAAACACTGAAGCTTTCTTT | NA | TRBJ1-1 | TRBV20-1 | few
CASSDSGGGELNEQFF | TGTGCCAGCAGTGACTCGGGTGGCGGGGAACTTAATGAGCAGTTCTTC | NA | TRBJ2-1 | TRBV6-4 | many
CASNNRVGSNQPQHF | TGTGCCAGCAACAACCGCGTGGGTAGCAATCAGCCCCAGCATTTT | NA | TRBJ1-5 | TRBV28 | many
CASSLVDRLSNQPQHF | TGTGCCAGCAGCTTAGTTGACAGATTGAGCAATCAGCCCCAGCATTTT | NA | TRBJ1-5 | TRBV7-8 | NA
CSAGGAESSYEQYF | TGCAGCGCCGGAGGGGCGGAGAGCTCCTACGAGCAGTACTTC | NA | TRBJ2-7 | TRBV29-1 | many
CASTDPGGPYNEQFF | TGTGCCAGTACCGACCCGGGGGGACCCTACAATGAGCAGTTCTTC | TRBD2 | TRBJ2-1 | TRBV19 | NA
CATSSTGLSSGGGEQFF | TGTGCCACCAGCAGTACGGGTTTGTCTAGCGGGGGGGGTGAGCAGTTCTTC | TRBD2 | TRBJ2-1 | TRBV15 | few
CASSQGPRSQETQYF | TGTGCCAGCAGCCAAGGACCCAGATCCCAAGAGACCCAGTACTTC | NA | TRBJ2-5 | TRBV3-1 | few
CASSGTGSWNEQFF | TGTGCCAGCTCTGGGACAGGGAGTTGGAATGAGCAGTTCTTC | TRBD1 | TRBJ2-1 | TRBV6-1 | NA
CASSQDLAGGLGDTQYF | TGTGCCAGCAGCCAAGATTTGGCGGGGGGGCTGGGAGATACGCAGTATTTT | TRBD2 | TRBJ2-3 | TRBV4-2 | few
CASKRTNTGELFF | TGTGCCAGCAAGCGGACGAACACCGGGGAGCTGTTTTTT | NA | TRBJ2-2 | TRBV7-9 | many
CASSSATGGSNQPQHF | TGTGCCAGCAGCAGCGCGACAGGGGGGAGCAATCAGCCCCAGCATTTT | TRBD1 | TRBJ1-5 | TRBV12-3/TRBV12-4 | few
CASSLARLGSTDTQYF | TGCGCCAGCAGCTTGGCCCGGCTAGGGAGCACAGATACGCAGTATTTT | NA | TRBJ2-3 | TRBV5-1 | once
CASSLVLIGGRLIKNEQFF | TGTGCCAGCAGCCTGGTGCTAATAGGGGGGCGGTTGATAAAAAATGAGCAGTTCTTC | NA | TRBJ2-1 | TRBV5-6 | NA
CAMGGQGADTQYF | TGTGCCATGGGGGGACAGGGGGCTGATACGCAGTATTTT | TRBD1 | TRBJ2-3 | TRBV10-3 | few
CASSRRWDNQPQHF | TGTGCCAGCAGCAGGAGGTGGGACAATCAGCCCCAGCATTTT | NA | TRBJ1-5 | TRBV7-3 | many
CASSEGLAAITDTQYF | TGCGCCAGCAGTGAGGGACTAGCGGCCATCACAGATACGCAGTATTTT | TRBD2 | TRBJ2-3 | TRBV10-2 | many
CASSFSLAGGYNEQFF | TGTGCCAGCAGTTTCTCTTTAGCGGGGGGCTACAATGAGCAGTTCTTC | TRBD2 | TRBJ2-1 | TRBV28 | NA
CSASLAGGRASTDTQYF | TGCAGTGCTAGCCTAGCGGGAGGGCGAGCTAGCACAGATACGCAGTATTTT | TRBD2 | TRBJ2-3 | TRBV20-1 | few
CASSQPTRGSADTQYF | TGCGCCAGCAGCCAACCCACGCGGGGGTCAGCAGATACGCAGTATTTT | TRBD2 | TRBJ2-3 | TRBV4-1 | few
CASSYSAAAVPYGYTF | TGTGCCAGCAGTTACTCGGCTGCGGCAGTCCCCTATGGCTACACCTTC | NA | TRBJ1-2 | TRBV6-5 | few
CASSLHEGGGSGANVLTF | TGTGCCAGCAGCTTACACGAGGGAGGGGGCTCTGGGGCCAACGTCCTGACTTTC | NA | TRBJ2-6 | TRBV7-7 | few
CASSWAGSIQYF | TGTGCCAGCAGCTGGGCAGGTAGCATTCAGTACTTC | NA | TRBJ2-4 | TRBV28 | few
CASSEGWQGRNEQFF | TGTGCCAGCAGTGAAGGATGGCAGGGTAGGAATGAGCAGTTCTTC | NA | TRBJ2-1 | TRBV2 | many
CSARGLGSSYNEQFF | TGCAGTGCTAGAGGTCTAGGGAGCTCCTACAATGAGCAGTTCTTC | NA | TRBJ2-1 | TRBV20-1 | many
CASSLGYSWNIAKNIQYF | TGTGCCAGCAGCTTAGGGTATTCATGGAACATAGCCAAAAACATTCAGTACTTC | NA | TRBJ2-4 | TRBV11-2 | many
CSARVSGAGNTIYF | TGCAGTGCTAGAGTATCAGGGGCTGGAAACACCATATATTTT | NA | TRBJ1-3 | TRBV20-1 | NA
CASSRLRGRTDTQYF | TGTGCCAGCAGCCGCCTTAGGGGTAGGACAGATACGCAGTATTTT | NA | TRBJ2-3 | TRBV7-9 | many
CASSQESSGVETQYF | TGCGCCAGCAGCCAAGAGTCTAGCGGGGTAGAGACCCAGTACTTC | TRBD2 | TRBJ2-5 | TRBV4-1 | many
CSARDLYRSVSSPLHF | TGCAGTGCTAGAGACCTATACCGGTCAGTTAGTTCACCCCTCCACTTT | NA | TRBJ1-6 | TRBV20-1 | NA